These 21 T cell receptor beta chains were sequenced from one sample in a study of regulatory T cells in long-lasting Graves disease. TCR beta libraries were built with iRepertoire HTBI primers and Arm-PCR of CDR3 regions. Via MiXCR, TCRdb re-called the multiplex PCR reads, giving one row per CDR3 protein. This sample yields hundreds of thousands of distinct CDR3 sequences, of which about 30% are seen a single time; around 42% belongs to the top ten. Time point here: persistent/refractory GD, antithyroid drugs over 5 years with positive TRAb. Researchers made the TCR library from RNA that was extracted from PBMCs. Sequencing was performed on peripheral blood mononuclear cells (PBMCs), taken when the disease was refractory, from a patient treated with antithyroid drugs. The receptors come from a female donor with Graves disease.

This clonotype was seen a handful of times. V usage is TRBV28 and J usage is TRBJ1-1; tentatively, D is TRBD1 (6 bases). The germline gives CDR1 MDHEN, CDR2 SYDVKM. V lost 6 bases to trimming and J lost 4 bases, with 15 bases between them. This CDR3 is 14 amino acids long. CDR3 coding DNA: TGTGCCAGCAGGTTACAGGGTTTGGGCACTGAAGCTTTCTTT. It yields the protein CASRLQGLGTEAFF. Drawing the rest from reference TRBV28 and TRBJ1-1, the complete variable domain is DVKVTQSSRYLVKRTGEKVFLECVQDMDHENMFWYRQDPGLGLRLIYFSYDVKMKEKGDIPEGYSVSREKKERFSLILESASTNQTSMYLCASRLQGLGTEAFFGQGTRLTVV.

V usage is TRBV19 and J usage is TRBJ1-1; D may be TRBD1 (6 bases). The germline CDR1 and CDR2 sequences are LNHDA and SQIVND (reference sequence). CDR3 length: 15 residues. The V and J ends lost 1 base and 4 bases respectively, with 13 bases between them. CDR3 sequence: CASSIAGAWGTEAFF. DNA for the CDR3: TGTGCCAGTAGTATAGCAGGGGCTTGGGGCACTGAAGCTTTCTTT.

V is TRBV7-3 and J is TRBJ1-6; no clear D gene. This CDR3 is 13 amino acids long. CDR1 is SGHTA, CDR2 FQGTGA, per germline. V lost 4 bases, J lost 7 bases, and 8 bases lay in between. As DNA, the CDR3 is TGTGCCAGCAGCTATGACAAGAATTCACCCCTCCACTTT. Protein sequence: CASSYDKNSPLHF.

This clonotype turned up a few times. This chain links TRBV5-1 with TRBJ1-3, with 8 bases identical to TRBD1. This CDR3 has 14 residues. Germline trimming cut 4 bases from V and 4 bases from J; bases unmatched to any gene: 4. Germline CDR1 is SGHRS and CDR2 is YFSETQ. In DNA form, the CDR3 reads TGCGCCAGCAGCGTGACAGGGGACGGAAACACCATATATTTT. It encodes CASSVTGDGNTIYF.

The V gene is TRBV12-3 or TRBV12-4, the J gene TRBJ1-1; D is unresolved. CDR3 length: 15 amino acids. The V end was cut by 6 bases, the J end by 1 base, with 15 bases between. The CDR3 loop reads CASSPIRSGNTEAFF. In DNA form, the CDR3 reads TGTGCCAGCAGCCCGATAAGGAGCGGGAACACTGAAGCTTTCTTT.

The chain has TRBV18 and TRBJ2-1; TRBD2 matches 13 bases. This CDR3 contains 13 residues. Looked up from germline, CDR1 is KGHSH and CDR2 is LQKENI. Trimming cost V 6 bases and J 13 bases; bases outside gene matches: 6. The CDR3 here is CASSGLAGAFQFF. In DNA, the CDR3 is TGTGCCAGCTCCGGACTAGCGGGAGCTTTTCAGTTCTTC.

J is TRBJ1-2 and V is TRBV6-9; maybe TRBD1 (5 bases). CDR1 is MNHGY, CDR2 SVAAGI, per germline. The V and J ends lost 3 bases and 8 bases respectively, with 13 bases between them. This CDR3 contains 13 residues. This CDR3 reads CASSYADSGGYTF. DNA for the CDR3: TGTGCCAGCAGTTACGCTGACAGTGGCGGCTACACCTTC.

The chain links TRBV30 to TRBJ2-1; TRBD2 matches at 9 bases. With V trimmed by 6 bases and J by 15 bases, 9 bases remained unmatched. Germline values: CDR1 GTSNPN, CDR2 SVGIG (reference sequence). This CDR3 contains 11 residues. DNA of the CDR3: TGTGCCTGTTTAGCGGGAGAGTCAGCGTTCTTC. Translation: CACLAGESAFF.

This chain links TRBV12-3 or TRBV12-4 with TRBJ1-3; 9 nucleotides agree with TRBD1. The CDR3 has 15 amino acids. Trimming at V came to 3 bases and at J to 3 bases, leaving 3 bases not matched to a gene. The CDR3 sequence: CASSFTGGFGNTIYF. The CDR3 DNA sequence: TGTGCCAGCAGTTTCACAGGGGGCTTTGGAAACACCATATATTTT.

The chain recombines TRBV20-1 with TRBJ1-3; a possible D gene is TRBD1 (5 bases). CDR3 length: 13 residues. The germline V gene encodes CDR1 DFQATT and CDR2 SNEGSKA (reference sequence). V was trimmed by 2 bases and J by 7 bases, leaving 12 bases between them. The CDR3 reads CSARQGSRNTIYF. CDR3 nucleotides: TGCAGTGCTAGACAGGGTTCAAGGAACACCATATATTTT.

Only a few counts were recorded for this clonotype. The genes are TRBV11-2 and TRBJ1-4, with D tentatively TRBD1 (5 bases). This CDR3 is 15 amino acids long. V lost 5 bases and J 4 bases, leaving 14 bases between the germline ends. CDR1 is SGHAT, CDR2 FQNNGV, per germline. The DNA of the CDR3 is TGTGCCAGCAGCGAACAACGAGGGGTTAATGAAAAACTGTTTTTT. As protein: CASSEQRGVNEKLFF.

This clonotype was seen a handful of times. The chain uses TRBV30 and TRBJ1-5; D might be TRBD1 (5 bases). Germline loops: CDR1 GTSNPN, CDR2 SVGIG (reference sequence). The CDR3 sequence is 15 residues long. The V end lost 0 bases, the J end lost 7 bases, and 16 bases lay between the germline ends. CDR3 loop: CAWSVRGGADQPQHF. The CDR3, as DNA: TGTGCCTGGAGTGTACGAGGAGGGGCTGACCAGCCCCAGCATTTT.

This clonotype turned up a few times. The chain recombines TRBV7-6 with TRBJ1-2; 12 bases are a match to TRBD1. The V and J ends lost 5 bases and 7 bases, in that order; junction bases with no gene match: 8. CDR3 length: 15 amino acids. CDR1 and CDR2 from the germline V gene are SGHVS and FNYEAQ. The CDR3 is CASSPRDRGRGGYTF. In nucleotides, the CDR3 is TGTGCCAGCAGCCCACGGGACAGGGGGCGAGGTGGCTACACCTTC. Full variable domain (rest looked up from reference TRBV7-6 and TRBJ1-2): GAGVSQSPRYKVTKRGQDVALRCDPISGHVSLYWYRQALGQGPEFLTYFNYEAQQDKSGLPNDRFSAERPEGSISTLTIQRTEQRDSAMYRCASSPRDRGRGGYTFGSGTRLTVV.

The gene calls are TRBV2 and TRBJ1-4, with D perhaps TRBD1 (6 bases). The germline CDR1 and CDR2 sequences are SNHLY and FYNNEI. The CDR3 covers 13 residues. V lost 7 bases, J lost 4 bases, and 10 bases lay in between. The CDR3 is CASKGQLNEKLFF. CDR3 DNA sequence: TGTGCCAGCAAGGGACAACTTAATGAAAAACTGTTTTTT.

About this clonotype: A much larger clone lies one base from this, so it may be a read error. The rearrangement uses TRBV28 and TRBJ1-4; possibly TRBD1 for D (5 bases). This CDR3 contains 14 residues. The germline V gene has CDR1 MDHEN and CDR2 SYDVKM. The CDR3 sequence is CASRTGGLGEKLSF. DNA for the CDR3: TGTGCCAGCAGAACCGGGGGGTTGGGGGAAAAACTGTCTTTT.

This chain uses TRBV5-1 with TRBJ2-5, with D possibly being TRBD1 (5 bases). The germline V gene has CDR1 SGHRS and CDR2 YFSETQ. This CDR3 spans 14 amino acids. Trimming shortened V by 4 bases and J by 0 bases, and 10 bases separated the two germline ends. CDR3 protein: CASSNTGYQETQYF. The CDR3 nucleotides read TGCGCCAGCAGCAACACAGGCTACCAAGAGACCCAGTACTTC.

This clonotype appeared a few times. This chain links TRBV30 with TRBJ1-2; D is undetermined. CDR1 and CDR2 from the germline V gene are GTSNPN and SVGIG (reference sequence). The CDR3 contains 14 residues. V was trimmed by 0 bases and J by 5 bases, leaving 13 bases between them. In nucleotides, the CDR3 is TGTGCCTGGAGTGTGTACCCAACAGATTATGGCTACACCTTC. Translating it yields CAWSVYPTDYGYTF.

The chain combines TRBV5-4 with TRBJ2-5; 11 positions agree with TRBD1. The V segment lost 4 bases and the J segment 5 bases; nucleotides outside the gene matches: 10. CDR1 is SGHNT and CDR2 is YYREEE in the germline V gene (reference sequence). The CDR3 runs to 16 residues. Written as DNA, the CDR3 is TGTGCCAGCAGCCCGGGACAGGGGGGATTGGGGGAGACCCAGTACTTC. Translating it yields CASSPGQGGLGETQYF. The full variable domain, with the rest looked up from reference TRBV5-4 and TRBJ2-5, is ETGVTQSPTHLIKTRGQQVTLRCSSQSGHNTVSWYQQALGQGPQFIFQYYREEENGRGNFPPRFSGLQFPNYSSELNVNALELDDSALYLCASSPGQGGLGETQYFGPGTRLLVL.

This rearrangement joins TRBV6-2 or TRBV6-3 to TRBJ1-6, with 8 bases lining up with TRBD1. With 4 bases clipped from V and 9 bases from J, the junction kept 8 bases outside the gene matches. Germline assignment: CDR1 MNHEY and CDR2 SVGEGT. The CDR3 is 15 residues long. The CDR3 region has the DNA TGTGCCAGCAGTTCGTCGTTGCAGGGGGCTTCACCCCTCCACTTT. Its protein is CASSSSLQGASPLHF.

The chain has TRBV6-1 and TRBJ2-2; D is undetermined. Trimming pared 7 bases from V and 6 bases from J, leaving 9 bases between. The CDR3 is 12 amino acids. Germline CDR1 is MNHNS and CDR2 is SASEGT. CDR3 region: CASNQVAGELFF. CDR3 sequence (DNA): TGTGCCAGCAACCAGGTGGCCGGGGAGCTGTTTTTT.

A single count supports this clonotype. This chain joins TRBV10-3 and TRBJ1-1, with D possibly being TRBD1 (6 bases). Trimming took off 4 bases at V and 2 bases at J, with 11 bases between the two ends. CDR3 size: 14 residues. Germline CDR1 reads ENHRY; CDR2 reads SYGVKD. CDR3 nucleotide sequence: TGTGCCATCAGTGGGGGGGCGGTTAACACTGAAGCTTTCTTT. This codes for CAISGGAVNTEAFF.